This T cell receptor beta chain was identified during a study of blood T cell repertoires in COVID-19. The CDR3 extends over 14 amino acids. Germline CDR1 is SNHLY and CDR2 is FYNNEI. V dropped 3 bases and J dropped 4; count of bases not matched to a gene: 2. Original data processing: Reference gene primer amplification in the assay estimated nucleated cell counts. The assay was immunoSEQ multiplex PCR, and TCRdb's table has in-frame clones only and misses some. V and J calls and clone size come straight from that table; D and trimming were deduced from the DNA. The sample records roughly 300,000 clones, roughly 93% being singletons.

The TCR was taken from a woman between 40 and 50 years old with acute COVID-19. The chain joins TRBV2 to TRBJ1-4, with TRBD1 matching over 7 bases. The sequencing input was PBMCs or T cells enriched from blood (not recorded which). The CDR3 sequence: CASSEGQLNEKLFF. The CDR3 DNA reads as TGTGCCAGCAGTGAGGGACAGCTTAATGAAAAACTGTTTTTT. Supplemented by reference TRBV2 and TRBJ1-4, the full variable domain reads EPEVTQTPSHQVTQMGQEVILRCVPISNHLYFYWYRQILGQKVEFLVSFYNNEISEKSEIFDDQFSVERPDGSNFTLKIRSTKLEDSAMYFCASSEGQLNEKLFFGSGTQLSVL.